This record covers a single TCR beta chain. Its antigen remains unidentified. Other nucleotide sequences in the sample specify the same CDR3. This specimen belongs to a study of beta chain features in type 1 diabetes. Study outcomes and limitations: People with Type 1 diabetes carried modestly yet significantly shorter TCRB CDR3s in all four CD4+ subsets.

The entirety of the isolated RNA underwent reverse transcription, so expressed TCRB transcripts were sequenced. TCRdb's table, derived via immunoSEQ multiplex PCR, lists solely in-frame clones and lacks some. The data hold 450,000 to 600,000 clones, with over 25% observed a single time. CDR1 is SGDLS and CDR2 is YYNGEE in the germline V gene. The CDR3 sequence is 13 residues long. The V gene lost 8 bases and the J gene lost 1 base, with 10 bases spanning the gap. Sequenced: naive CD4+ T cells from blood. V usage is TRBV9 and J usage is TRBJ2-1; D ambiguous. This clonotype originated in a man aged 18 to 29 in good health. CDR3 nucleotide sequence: TGTGCCAGTTCGACTGGGTCCTACAATGAGCAGTTCTTC. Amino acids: CASSTGSYNEQFF. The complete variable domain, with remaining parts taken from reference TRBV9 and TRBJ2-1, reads DSGVTQTPKHLITATGQRVTLRCSPRSGDLSVYWYQQSLDQGLQFLIQYYNGEERAKGNILERFSAQQFPDLHSELNLSSLELGDSALYFCASSTGSYNEQFFGPGTRLTVL.